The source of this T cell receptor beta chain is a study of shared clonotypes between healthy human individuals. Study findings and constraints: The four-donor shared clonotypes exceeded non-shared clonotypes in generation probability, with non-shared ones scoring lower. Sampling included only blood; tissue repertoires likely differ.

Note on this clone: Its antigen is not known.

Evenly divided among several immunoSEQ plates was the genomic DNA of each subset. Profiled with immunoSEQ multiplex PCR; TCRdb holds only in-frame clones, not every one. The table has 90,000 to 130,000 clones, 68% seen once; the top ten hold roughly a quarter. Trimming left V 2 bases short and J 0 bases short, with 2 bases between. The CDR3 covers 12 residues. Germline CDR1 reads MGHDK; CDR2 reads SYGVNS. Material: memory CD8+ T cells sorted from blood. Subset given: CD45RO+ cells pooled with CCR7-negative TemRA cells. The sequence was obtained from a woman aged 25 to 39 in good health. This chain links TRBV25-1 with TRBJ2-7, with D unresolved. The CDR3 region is CASSEVSYEQYF. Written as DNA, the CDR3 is TGTGCCAGCAGTGAAGTCTCCTACGAGCAGTACTTC.